This TCR beta chain was observed in a study of breast tumors, draining lymph nodes, adjacent tissues. General observations from the study: Luminal-like breast cancer showed significantly greater tumor-nontumor repertoire similarity than basal-like breast cancer did. Data only fit, rather than demonstrated, lymph node origin of most tumor T cells. Tumor TCR diversity was below lymph nodes but above nontumor tissue. Findings are consistent with lymph node origin and intratumoral expansion of most tumor T cells.

Breast cancer patients provided tissue from their axillary draining lymph nodes. From the multiplex PCR reads, TCRdb called clonotypes with MiXCR, one entry per CDR3 protein. The profile shows around 140,000 distinct CDR3 sequences, around 20% of them singletons. Concerning this clonotype: Antigen unknown. One base away lies a much larger clone, so this may be a sequencing read error.

CDR3 length equals 15 residues. Germline V gives CDR1 MGHRA, CDR2 YSYEKL. Trimming removed 3 bases at V and 7 bases at J, with 15 bases between. The specimen sequenced was axillary lymph node tissue. The clonotype comes from a female donor with breast cancer. Some clones in this sample may be carry-over from other donors' samples. This chain joins TRBV4-1 and TRBJ2-2; D is possibly TRBD2 (5 bases). The CDR3 DNA reads as TGCGCCAGCAGCCACCGACGGGGTTCGATCGGGGAGCTGTTTTTT. Protein product: CASSHRRGSIGELFF.